This T cell receptor beta chain comes out of a study of blood T cells in healthy people across ages. Notes on the study in general: Among T cells, TCR beta diversity per million cells dropped roughly linearly as age rose.

A second PCR, run for about 7 to 11 cycles, used a sample-barcoded 5' primer plus a J-beta primer mix. MiXCR, run by TCRdb on the 5' RACE reads, gives a single entry per CDR3 protein. The profile covers approximately 800,000 distinct CDR3 sequences, with 45% to 70% appearing a single time and around 25% taken by the ten largest. Germline-derived CDR1 and CDR2 are SGHDT and YYEEEE. There are 15 residues in the CDR3. With regard to this clonotype: The antigen is not known.

Sequenced sample: blood. The origin of this receptor is a man aged 35-49 years in good health. The rearrangement links TRBV5-6 to TRBJ2-7; 10 bases are a match to TRBD1. The J call may be incorrect, as the DNA end agrees better with TRBJ2-5. The CDR3 is CASSLAGTGAETQYF. The CDR3 region has the DNA TGTGCCAGCAGCTTGGCCGGGACAGGGGCAGAGACCCAGTACTTC.